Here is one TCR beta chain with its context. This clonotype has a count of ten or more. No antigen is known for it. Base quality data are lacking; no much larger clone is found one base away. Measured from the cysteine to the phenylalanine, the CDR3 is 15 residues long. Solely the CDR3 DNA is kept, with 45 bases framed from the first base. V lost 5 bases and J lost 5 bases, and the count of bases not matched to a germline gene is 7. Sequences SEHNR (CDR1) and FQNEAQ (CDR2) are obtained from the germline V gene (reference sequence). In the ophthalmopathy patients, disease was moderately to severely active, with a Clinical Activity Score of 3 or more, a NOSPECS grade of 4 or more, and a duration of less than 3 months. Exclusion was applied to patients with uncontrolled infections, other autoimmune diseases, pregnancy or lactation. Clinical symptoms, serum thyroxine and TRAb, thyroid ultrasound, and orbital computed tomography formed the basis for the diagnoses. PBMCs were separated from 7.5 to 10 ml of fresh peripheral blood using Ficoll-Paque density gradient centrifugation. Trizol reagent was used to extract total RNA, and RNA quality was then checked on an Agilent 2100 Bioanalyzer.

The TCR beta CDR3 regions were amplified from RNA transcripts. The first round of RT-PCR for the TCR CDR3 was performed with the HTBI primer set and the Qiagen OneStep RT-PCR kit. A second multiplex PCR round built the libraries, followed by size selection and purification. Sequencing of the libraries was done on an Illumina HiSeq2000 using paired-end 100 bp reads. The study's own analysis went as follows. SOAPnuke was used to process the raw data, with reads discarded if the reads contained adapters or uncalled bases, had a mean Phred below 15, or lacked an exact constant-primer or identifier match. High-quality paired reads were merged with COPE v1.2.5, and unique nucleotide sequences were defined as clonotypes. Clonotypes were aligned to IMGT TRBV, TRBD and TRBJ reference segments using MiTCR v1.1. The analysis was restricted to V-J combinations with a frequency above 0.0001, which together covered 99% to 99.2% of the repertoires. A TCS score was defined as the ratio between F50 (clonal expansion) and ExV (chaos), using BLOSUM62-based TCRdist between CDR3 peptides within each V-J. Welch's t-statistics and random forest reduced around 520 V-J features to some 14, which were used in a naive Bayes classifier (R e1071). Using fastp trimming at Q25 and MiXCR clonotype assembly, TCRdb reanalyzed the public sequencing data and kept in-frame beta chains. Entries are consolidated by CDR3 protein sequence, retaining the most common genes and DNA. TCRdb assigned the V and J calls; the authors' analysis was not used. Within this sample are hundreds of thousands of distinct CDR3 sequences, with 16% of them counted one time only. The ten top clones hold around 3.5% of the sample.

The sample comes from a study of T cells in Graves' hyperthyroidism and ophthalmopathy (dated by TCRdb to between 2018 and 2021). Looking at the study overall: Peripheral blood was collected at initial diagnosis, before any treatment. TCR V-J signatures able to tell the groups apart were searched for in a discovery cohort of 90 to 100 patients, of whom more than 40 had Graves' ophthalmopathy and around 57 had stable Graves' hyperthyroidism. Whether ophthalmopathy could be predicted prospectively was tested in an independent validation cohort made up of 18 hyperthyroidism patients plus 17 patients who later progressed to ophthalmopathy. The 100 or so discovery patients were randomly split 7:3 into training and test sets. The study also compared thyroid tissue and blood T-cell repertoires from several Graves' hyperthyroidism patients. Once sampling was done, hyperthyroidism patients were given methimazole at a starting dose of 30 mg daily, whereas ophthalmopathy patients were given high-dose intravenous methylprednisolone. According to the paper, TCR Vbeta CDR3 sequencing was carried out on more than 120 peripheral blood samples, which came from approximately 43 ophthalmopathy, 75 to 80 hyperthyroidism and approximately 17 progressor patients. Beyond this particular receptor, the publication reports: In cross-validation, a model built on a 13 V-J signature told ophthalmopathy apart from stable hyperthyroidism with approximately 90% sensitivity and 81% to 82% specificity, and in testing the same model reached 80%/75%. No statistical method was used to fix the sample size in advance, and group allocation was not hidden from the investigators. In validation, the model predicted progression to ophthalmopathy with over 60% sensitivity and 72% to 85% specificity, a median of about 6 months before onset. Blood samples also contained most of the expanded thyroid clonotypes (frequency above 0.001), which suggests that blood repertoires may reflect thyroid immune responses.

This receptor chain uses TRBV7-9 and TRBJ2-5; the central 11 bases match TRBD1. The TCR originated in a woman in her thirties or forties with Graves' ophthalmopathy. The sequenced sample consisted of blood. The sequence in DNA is TGTGCCAGCAGCCCGGGACAGGGGGAGGTGGAGACCCAGTACTTC. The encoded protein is CASSPGQGEVETQYF.